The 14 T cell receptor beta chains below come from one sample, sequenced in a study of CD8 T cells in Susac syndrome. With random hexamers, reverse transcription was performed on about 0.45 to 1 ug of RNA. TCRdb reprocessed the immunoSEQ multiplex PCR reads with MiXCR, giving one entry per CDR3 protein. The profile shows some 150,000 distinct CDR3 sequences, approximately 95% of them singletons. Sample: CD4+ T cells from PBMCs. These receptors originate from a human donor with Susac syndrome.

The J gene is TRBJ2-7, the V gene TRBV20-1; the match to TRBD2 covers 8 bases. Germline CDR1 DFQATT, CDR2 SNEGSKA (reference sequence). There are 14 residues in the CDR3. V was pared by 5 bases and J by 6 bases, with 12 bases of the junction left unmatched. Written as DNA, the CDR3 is TGCAGTGCTCCGGACCCCCGGGAGGGACGCGAGCAGTACTTC. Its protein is CSAPDPREGREQYF.

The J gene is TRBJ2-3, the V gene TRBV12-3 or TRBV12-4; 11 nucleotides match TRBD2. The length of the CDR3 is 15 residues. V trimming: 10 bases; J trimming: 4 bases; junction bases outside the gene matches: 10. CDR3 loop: CATQPGLAAADTQYF. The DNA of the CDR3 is TGTGCCACCCAACCGGGACTAGCGGCCGCAGATACGCAGTATTTT.

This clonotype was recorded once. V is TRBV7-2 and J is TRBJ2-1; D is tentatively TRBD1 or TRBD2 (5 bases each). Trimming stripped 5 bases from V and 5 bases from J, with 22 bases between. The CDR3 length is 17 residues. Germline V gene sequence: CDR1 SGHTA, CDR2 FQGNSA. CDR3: CASSKGYLARQNNEQFF. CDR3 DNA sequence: TGTGCCAGCAGCAAAGGCTACTTAGCGAGACAGAACAATGAGCAGTTCTTC.

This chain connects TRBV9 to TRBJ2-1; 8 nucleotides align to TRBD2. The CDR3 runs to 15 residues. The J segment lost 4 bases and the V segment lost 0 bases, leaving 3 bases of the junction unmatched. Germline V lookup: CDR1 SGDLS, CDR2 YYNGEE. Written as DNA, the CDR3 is TGTGCCAGCAGCGTAGGACTAGCGCAATACAATGAGCAGTTCTTC. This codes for CASSVGLAQYNEQFF.

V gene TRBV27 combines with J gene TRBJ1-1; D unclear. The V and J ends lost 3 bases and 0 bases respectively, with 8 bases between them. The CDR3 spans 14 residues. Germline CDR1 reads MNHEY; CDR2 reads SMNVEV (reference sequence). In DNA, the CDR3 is TGTGCCAGCAGTTTTTCCAAAATGAACACTGAAGCTTTCTTT. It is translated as CASSFSKMNTEAFF.

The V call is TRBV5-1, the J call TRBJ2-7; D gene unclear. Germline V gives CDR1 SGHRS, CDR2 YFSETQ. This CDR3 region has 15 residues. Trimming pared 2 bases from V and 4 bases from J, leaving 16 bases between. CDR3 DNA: TGCGCCAGCAGCTTAACAGCCTCCGTCCCATACGAGCAGTACTTC. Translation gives CASSLTASVPYEQYF. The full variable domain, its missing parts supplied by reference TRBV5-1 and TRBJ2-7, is KAGVTQTPRYLIKTRGQQVTLSCSPISGHRSVSWYQQTPGQGLQFLFEYFSETQRNKGNFPGRFSGRQFSNSRSEMNVSTLELGDSALYLCASSLTASVPYEQYFGPGTRLTVT.

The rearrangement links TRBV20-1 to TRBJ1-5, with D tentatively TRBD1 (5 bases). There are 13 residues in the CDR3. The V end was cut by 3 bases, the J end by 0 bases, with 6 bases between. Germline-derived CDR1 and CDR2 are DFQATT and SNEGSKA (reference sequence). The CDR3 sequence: CSASRGSNQPQHF. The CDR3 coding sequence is TGCAGTGCTAGTAGGGGTAGCAATCAGCCCCAGCATTTT.

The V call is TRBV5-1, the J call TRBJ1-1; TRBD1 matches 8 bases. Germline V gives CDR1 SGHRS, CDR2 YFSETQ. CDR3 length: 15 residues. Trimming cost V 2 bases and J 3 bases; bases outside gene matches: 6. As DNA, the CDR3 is TGCGCCAGCAGCTTTGGGACAGGTGGAGACACTGAAGCTTTCTTT. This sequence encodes CASSFGTGGDTEAFF.

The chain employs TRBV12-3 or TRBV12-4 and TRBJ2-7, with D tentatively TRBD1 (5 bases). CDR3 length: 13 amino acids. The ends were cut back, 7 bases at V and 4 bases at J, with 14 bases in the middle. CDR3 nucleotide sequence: TGTGCCAGCACCGTCCAGGGATTGTACGAGCAGTACTTC. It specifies CASTVQGLYEQYF.

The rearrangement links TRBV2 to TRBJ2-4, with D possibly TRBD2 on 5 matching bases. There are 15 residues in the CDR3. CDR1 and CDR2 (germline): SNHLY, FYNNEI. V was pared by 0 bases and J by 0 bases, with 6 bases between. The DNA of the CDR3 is TGTGCCAGCAGTGAAGCCGGGGTAGCCAAAAACATTCAGTACTTC. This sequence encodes CASSEAGVAKNIQYF.

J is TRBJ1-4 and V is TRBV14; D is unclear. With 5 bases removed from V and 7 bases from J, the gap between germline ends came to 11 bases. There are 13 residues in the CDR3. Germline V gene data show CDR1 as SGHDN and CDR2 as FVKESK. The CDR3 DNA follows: TGTGCCAGCAGCACCATATACCGTGAAAAACTGTTTTTT. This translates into CASSTIYREKLFF.

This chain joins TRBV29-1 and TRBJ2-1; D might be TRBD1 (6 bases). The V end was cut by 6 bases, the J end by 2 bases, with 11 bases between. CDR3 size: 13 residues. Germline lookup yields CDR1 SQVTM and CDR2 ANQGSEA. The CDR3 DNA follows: TGCAGCGTCGGACAGAGAGCCTACAATGAGCAGTTCTTC. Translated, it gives CSVGQRAYNEQFF.

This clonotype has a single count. CDR3 bases: TGTGCCAGCAGCCAAGATCTTCCCCGGGATACGCAGTATTTT. Translated: CASSQDLPRDTQYF. V is TRBV14 and J is TRBJ2-3; D is uncertain. Per the germline V gene, CDR1 is SGHDN and CDR2 is FVKESK. Trimming left V 0 bases short and J 6 bases short, with 10 bases between. This CDR3 contains 14 residues.

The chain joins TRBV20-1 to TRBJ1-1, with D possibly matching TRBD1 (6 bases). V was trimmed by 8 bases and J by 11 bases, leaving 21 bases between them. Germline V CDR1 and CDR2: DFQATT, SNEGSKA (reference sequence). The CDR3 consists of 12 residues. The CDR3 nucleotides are TGCAGTACAAAAGGGGGGGGACTGGATGCTTTCTTT. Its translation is CSTKGGGLDAFF.